The 6 T cell receptor beta chains in this list originate from one sample, sequenced in a study of T-cell reconstitution after alpha-beta-depleted transplantation in children. Unique molecular identifiers were used to barcode this TCRbeta library. One entry per CDR3 protein results from TCRdb running MiXCR on the PCR reads. The repertoire holds 300,000 to 400,000 distinct CDR3 sequences, with roughly 16% as singletons. Sequenced material: PBMCs, mostly from graft donor cells, taken 360 days after TCRalphabeta/CD19-depleted stem cell transplant. The receptor set was obtained from a male patient aged 2 to 10 who had a stem cell transplant for acute lymphoblastic leukemia, so the T cells may come from the graft donor.

This clonotype was detected many times. The rearrangement joins TRBV5-1 to TRBJ2-7; D gene ambiguous. The V gene lost 0 bases and the J gene lost 0 bases, with 7 bases spanning the gap. Germline V gene sequence: CDR1 SGHRS, CDR2 YFSETQ. CDR3 size: 14 residues. CDR3 coding DNA: TGCGCCAGCAGCTTGGGGGTGAGCTCCTACGAGCAGTACTTC. It yields the protein CASSLGVSSYEQYF.

This clonotype was detected a few times. The chain links TRBV28 to TRBJ2-1; TRBD2 matches at 9 bases. Germline CDR1 and CDR2: MDHEN and SYDVKM. V lost 10 bases and J lost 14; bases outside the gene matches: 27. There are 17 residues in the CDR3. The CDR3 DNA reads as TGTGCCACTCGGGATAGCGGGAGATCCATCTCTGCAATTGACGAGTTCTTC. Its protein product is CATRDSGRSISAIDEFF.

This clonotype ranks as large (0.1 to 1%). The V and J genes are TRBV2 and TRBJ2-3, with 13 positions matching TRBD2. Germline V gives CDR1 SNHLY, CDR2 FYNNEI. The V gene end was trimmed by 1 base and the J gene end by 2 bases; junction bases not matched to a gene: 12. This CDR3 region has 20 residues. CDR3 sequence reads: CASSEGYGTSGANNTDTQYF. CDR3 nucleotide sequence: TGTGCCAGCAGTGAAGGGTACGGGACTAGCGGGGCCAATAACACAGATACGCAGTATTTT. The entire variable domain, with the rest obtained from reference TRBV2 and TRBJ2-3, is as follows: EPEVTQTPSHQVTQMGQEVILRCVPISNHLYFYWYRQILGQKVEFLVSFYNNEISEKSEIFDDQFSVERPDGSNFTLKIRSTKLEDSAMYFCASSEGYGTSGANNTDTQYFGPGTRLTVL.

J is TRBJ2-3 and V is TRBV20-1; 11 bases line up with TRBD2. V gave up 4 bases and J gave up 2 bases; unmatched junction bases: 5. Looked up from germline, CDR1 is DFQATT and CDR2 is SNEGSKA (reference sequence). This CDR3 region has 15 residues. Here the CDR3 DNA reads TGCAGTGCTACTGGACTAGCGGGCCTCACAGATACGCAGTATTTT. It specifies CSATGLAGLTDTQYF.

The chain couples TRBV27 to TRBJ2-6; no clear D gene. Germline V gives CDR1 MNHEY, CDR2 SMNVEV (reference sequence). V was trimmed by 3 bases and J by 3 bases, leaving 3 bases between them. This CDR3 contains 13 residues. CDR3 sequence: CASSFYGANVLTF. For the CDR3, the DNA is TGTGCCAGCAGTTTCTATGGGGCCAACGTCCTGACTTTC.

The gene calls are TRBV6-1 and TRBJ2-2; TRBD2 matches at 12 bases. CDR3 length: 16 amino acids. The V gene's germline CDR1 is MNHNS and CDR2 SASEGT. Trimming took 6 bases from V and 5 from J; bases not matched to a gene: 7. CDR3 region: CASSLTSGSGTGELFF. CDR3 DNA sequence: TGTGCCAGCAGCCTGACTAGCGGGAGTGGGACCGGGGAGCTGTTTTTT.